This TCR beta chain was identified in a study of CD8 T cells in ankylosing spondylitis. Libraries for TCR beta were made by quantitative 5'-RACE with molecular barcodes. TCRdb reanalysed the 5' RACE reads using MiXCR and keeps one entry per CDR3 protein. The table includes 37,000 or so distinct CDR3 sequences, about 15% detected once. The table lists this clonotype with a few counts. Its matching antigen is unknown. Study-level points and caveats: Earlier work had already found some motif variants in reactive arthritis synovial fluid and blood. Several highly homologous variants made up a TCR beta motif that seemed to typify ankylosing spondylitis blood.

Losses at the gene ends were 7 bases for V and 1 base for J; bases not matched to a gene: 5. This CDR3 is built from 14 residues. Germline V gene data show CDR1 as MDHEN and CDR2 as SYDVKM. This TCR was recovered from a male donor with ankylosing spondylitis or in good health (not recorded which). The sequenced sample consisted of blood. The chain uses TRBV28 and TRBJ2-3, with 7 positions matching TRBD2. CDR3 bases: TGTGCCAGCATAGGGCTAGCGGGCACAGATACGCAGTATTTT. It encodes CASIGLAGTDTQYF. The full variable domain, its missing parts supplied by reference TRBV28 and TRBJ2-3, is DVKVTQSSRYLVKRTGEKVFLECVQDMDHENMFWYRQDPGLGLRLIYFSYDVKMKEKGDIPEGYSVSREKKERFSLILESASTNQTSMYLCASIGLAGTDTQYFGPGTRLTVL.